This is a list of T cell receptor beta chains from one sample in a study of blood T cell repertoires in COVID-19. Assay used: immunoSEQ multiplex PCR; TCRdb lists only in-frame clones, some missing. The sample contains more than 250,000 clones, over 80% of which appear only once. The specimen was peripheral blood. Receptors were obtained from a woman between 45 and 60 years old with COVID-19, enrolled during active disease. The CDR3 runs from the conserved cysteine through the conserved F or W. D genes are given only for firm matches. Part of the rows lack a size; the others show once, few, many or a class for expanded clones.

>TRBV18|.|TRBD1|TRBJ2-7
CASSQTGNSYEQYF
TGTGCCAGCTCACAGACAGGGAACTCATACGAGCAGTACTTC
>TRBV3-1/TRBV3-2|.|.|TRBJ1-4
CASSQDPSFRDRGVRLFF
TGTGCCAGCAGCCAAGATCCCTCCTTTAGGGACCGCGGGGTGAGGCTGTTTTTT
>TRBV19|.|TRBD1|TRBJ2-5
CASSILGQGKETQYF
TGTGCCAGTAGTATACTAGGACAGGGGAAAGAGACCCAGTACTTC
>TRBV23-1|.|TRBD1|TRBJ2-1
CASSPQGACEQFF
TGCGCCAGCAGTCCACAGGGGGCGTGTGAGCAGTTCTTC
>TRBV6-5|.|TRBD1|TRBJ1-2
CASSYTPQGASGYTF
TGTGCCAGCAGTTACACACCCCAGGGGGCGTCGGGCTACACCTTC
>TRBV5-4|.|.|TRBJ2-5
CASSLRGSETQYF
TGTGCCAGCAGCTTGAGAGGGTCGGAGACCCAGTACTTC
>TRBV9|once|TRBD2|TRBJ2-1
CASSVTAGVDNEQFF
TGTGCCAGCAGCGTAACGGCGGGAGTAGACAATGAGCAGTTCTTC
>TRBV29-1|.|TRBD2|TRBJ2-3
CSGKRGSTDTQYF
TGCAGCGGGAAGCGGGGGAGCACAGATACGCAGTATTTT
>TRBV7-2|once|.|TRBJ2-7
CASSLDSGVAEQYF
TGTGCCAGCAGCTTAGATTCGGGAGTGGCCGAGCAGTACTTC
>TRBV5-1|few|TRBD1|TRBJ2-2
CASSHQPTGTGYTGELFF
TGCGCCAGCAGCCACCAACCGACCGGGACAGGATACACCGGGGAGCTGTTTTTT
>TRBV3-1/TRBV3-2|.|.|TRBJ1-1
CASSQFVRAGVTTEAFF
TGTGCCAGCAGCCAATTCGTTCGCGCAGGGGTGACCACTGAAGCTTTCTTT
>TRBV5-4|.|TRBD2|TRBJ2-7
CASSYTSGGRYEQYF
TGTGCCAGCAGCTACACTAGCGGGGGAAGATACGAGCAGTACTTC